This TCR beta chain originates from a study of cytomegalovirus exposure and HLA in healthy donors. CDR3 length equals 16 residues. V was pared by 0 bases and J by 4 bases, with 4 bases of the junction left unmatched. Germline assignment: CDR1 SGDLS and CDR2 YYNGEE. A multiplex PCR was run with 60 Vbeta primers and 13 Jbeta primers. Sequencing used immunoSEQ multiplex PCR; TCRdb keeps in-frame clones, though not all of them. The repertoire holds about 170,000 clones, with more than 80% as singletons. Material: PBMCs. This clonotype originated in a woman aged 18 to 35 in good health and CMV-seronegative. The chain joins TRBV9 to TRBJ2-1, with TRBD2 matching over 10 bases. The CDR3 DNA is TGTGCCAGCAGCGTAGGGGTTAGCGGGAGGTACAATGAGCAGTTCTTC. Amino acid sequence: CASSVGVSGRYNEQFF. Full variable domain (outside the CDR3, taken from reference TRBV9 and TRBJ2-1): DSGVTQTPKHLITATGQRVTLRCSPRSGDLSVYWYQQSLDQGLQFLIQYYNGEERAKGNILERFSAQQFPDLHSELNLSSLELGDSALYFCASSVGVSGRYNEQFFGPGTRLTVL.